The source of this T cell receptor beta chain is a study of neurological immune-mediated disorders. Deletions cut 6 bases from V and 3 bases from J, with 15 bases between. This CDR3 spans 14 amino acids. This clonotype was observed a handful of times. Antigen specificity is unknown. The cDNA was produced through 5'RACE with 10-nucleotide random UMIs. MiXCR, applied by TCRdb to the 5' RACE reads, yields one record per CDR3 protein. Of about 49,000 distinct CDR3 sequences in the sample, approximately 11% were seen once. Broader study findings: Healthy controls had more TCR clonal expansion than multiple sclerosis, which showed the least, whereas HTLV-1-associated myelopathy showed the most.

Documented time point: longitudinal time-point 1 (baseline). It was blood bank volunteers in Maryland, USA who made up the healthy controls. PBMCs numbering 2 million and stored at -80 C yielded the unsorted libraries. The sequencing input was PBMCs. The clonotype comes from a middle-aged woman in good health. This chain connects TRBV12-3 or TRBV12-4 to TRBJ2-7, with unresolved D. The CDR3 protein is CASSLHDNYYEQYF. CDR3 sequence (DNA): TGTGCCAGCAGCCTACACGATAATTACTACGAGCAGTACTTC.